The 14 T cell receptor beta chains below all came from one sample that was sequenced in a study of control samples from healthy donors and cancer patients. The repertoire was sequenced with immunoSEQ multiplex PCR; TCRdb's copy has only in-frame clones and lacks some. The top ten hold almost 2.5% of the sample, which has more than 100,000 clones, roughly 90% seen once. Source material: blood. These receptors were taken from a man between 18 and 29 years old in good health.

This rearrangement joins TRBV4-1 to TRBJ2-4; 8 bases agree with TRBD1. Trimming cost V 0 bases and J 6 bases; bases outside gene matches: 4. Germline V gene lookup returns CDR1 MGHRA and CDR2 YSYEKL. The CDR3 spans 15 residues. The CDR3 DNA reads TGCGCCAGCAGCCAAGAATATGACAGGGGAAACATTCAGTACTTC. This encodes CASSQEYDRGNIQYF.

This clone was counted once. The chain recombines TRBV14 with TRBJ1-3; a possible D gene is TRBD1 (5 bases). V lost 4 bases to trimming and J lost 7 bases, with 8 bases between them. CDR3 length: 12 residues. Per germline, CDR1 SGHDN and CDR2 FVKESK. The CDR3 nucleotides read TGTGCCAGCAGCCCCGGGGGGAACACCATATATTTT. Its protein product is CASSPGGNTIYF. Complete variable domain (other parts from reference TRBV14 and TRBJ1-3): EAGVTQFPSHSVIEKGQTVTLRCDPISGHDNLYWYRRVMGKEIKFLLHFVKESKQDESGMPNNRFLAERTGGTYSTLKVQPAELEDSGVYFCASSPGGNTIYFGEGSWLTVV.

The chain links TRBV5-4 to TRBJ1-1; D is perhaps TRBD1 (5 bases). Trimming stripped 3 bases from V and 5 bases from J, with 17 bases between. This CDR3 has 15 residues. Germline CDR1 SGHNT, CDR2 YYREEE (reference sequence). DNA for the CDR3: TGTGCCAGCAGCTGGGGCGGGGCCGGAGATACTGAAGCTTTCTTT. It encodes CASSWGGAGDTEAFF.

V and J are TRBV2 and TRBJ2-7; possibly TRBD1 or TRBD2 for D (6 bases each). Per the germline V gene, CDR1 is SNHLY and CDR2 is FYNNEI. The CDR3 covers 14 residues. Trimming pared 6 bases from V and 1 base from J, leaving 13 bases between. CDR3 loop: CASRGGSLSYEQYF. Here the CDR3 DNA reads TGTGCCAGCAGGGGGGGCAGCCTATCCTACGAGCAGTACTTC.

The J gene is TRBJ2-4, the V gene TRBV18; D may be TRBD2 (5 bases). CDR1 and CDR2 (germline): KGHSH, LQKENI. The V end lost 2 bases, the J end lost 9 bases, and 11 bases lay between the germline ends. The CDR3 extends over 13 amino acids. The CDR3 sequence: CASSPEGWGIQYF. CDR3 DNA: TGTGCCAGCTCACCAGAGGGATGGGGCATTCAGTACTTC.

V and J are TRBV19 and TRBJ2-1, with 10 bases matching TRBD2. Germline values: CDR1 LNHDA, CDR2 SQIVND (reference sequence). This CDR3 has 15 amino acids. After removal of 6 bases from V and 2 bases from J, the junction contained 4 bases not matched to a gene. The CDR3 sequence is CASRHTSGAYNEQFF. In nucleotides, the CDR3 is TGTGCCAGTAGGCATACTAGCGGGGCCTACAATGAGCAGTTCTTC.

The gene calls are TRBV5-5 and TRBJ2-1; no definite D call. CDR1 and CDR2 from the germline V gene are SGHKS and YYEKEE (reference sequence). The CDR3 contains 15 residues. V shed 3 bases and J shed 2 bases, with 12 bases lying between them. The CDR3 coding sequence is TGTGCCAGCAGCTCGTCTAGGCCCACCTACAATGAGCAGTTCTTC. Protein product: CASSSSRPTYNEQFF.

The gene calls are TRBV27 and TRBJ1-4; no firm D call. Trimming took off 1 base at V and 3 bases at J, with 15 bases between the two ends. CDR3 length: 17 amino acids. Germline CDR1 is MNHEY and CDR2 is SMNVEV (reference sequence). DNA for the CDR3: TGTGCCAGCAGTTTATGGTCGGGGTTCGGGGCTAATGAAAAACTGTTTTTT. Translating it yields CASSLWSGFGANEKLFF.

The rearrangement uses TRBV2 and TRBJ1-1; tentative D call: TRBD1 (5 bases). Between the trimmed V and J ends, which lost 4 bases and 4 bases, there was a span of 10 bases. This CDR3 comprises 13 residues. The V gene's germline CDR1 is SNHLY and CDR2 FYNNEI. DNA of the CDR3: TGTGCCAGCAGTGTGGGGGGAGGCACTGAAGCTTTCTTT. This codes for CASSVGGGTEAFF.

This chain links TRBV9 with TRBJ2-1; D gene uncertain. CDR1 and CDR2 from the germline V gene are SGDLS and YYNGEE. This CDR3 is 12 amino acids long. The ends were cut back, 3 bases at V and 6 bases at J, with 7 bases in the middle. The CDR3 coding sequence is TGTGCCAGCAGCGCGGAACTCAATGAGCAGTTCTTC. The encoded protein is CASSAELNEQFF.

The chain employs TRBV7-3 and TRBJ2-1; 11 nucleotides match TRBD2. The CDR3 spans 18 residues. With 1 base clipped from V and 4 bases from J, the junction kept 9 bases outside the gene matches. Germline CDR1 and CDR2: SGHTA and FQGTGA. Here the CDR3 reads CASSLSYSGRESYNEQFF. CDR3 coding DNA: TGTGCCAGCAGCTTAAGTTATAGCGGGAGGGAAAGTTACAATGAGCAGTTCTTC. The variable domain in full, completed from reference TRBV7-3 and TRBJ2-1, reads GAGVSQTPSNKVTEKGKYVELRCDPISGHTALYWYRQSLGQGPEFLIYFQGTGAADDSGLPNDRFFAVRPEGSVSTLKIQRTERGDSAVYLCASSLSYSGRESYNEQFFGPGTRLTVL.

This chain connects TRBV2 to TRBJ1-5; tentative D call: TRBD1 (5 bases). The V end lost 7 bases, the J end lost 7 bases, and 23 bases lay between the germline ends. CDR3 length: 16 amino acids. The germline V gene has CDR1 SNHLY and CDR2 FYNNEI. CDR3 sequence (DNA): TGTGCCAGCAAGTGGAGCCCGTCCGGGGGAGAACAGCCCCAGCATTTT. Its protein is CASKWSPSGGEQPQHF.

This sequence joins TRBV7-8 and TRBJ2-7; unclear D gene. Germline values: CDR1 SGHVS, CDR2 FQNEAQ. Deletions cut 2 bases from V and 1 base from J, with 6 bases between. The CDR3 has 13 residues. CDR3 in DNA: TGTGCCAGCAGCTTAAGCAGATCCTACGAGCAGTACGTC. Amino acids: CASSLSRSYEQYV.

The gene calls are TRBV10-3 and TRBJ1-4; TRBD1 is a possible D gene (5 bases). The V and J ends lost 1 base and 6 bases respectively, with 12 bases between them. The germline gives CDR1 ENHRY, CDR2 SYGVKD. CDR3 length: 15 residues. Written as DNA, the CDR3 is TGTGCCATCAGTGAGTATCAGGGACTGGATGAAAAACTGTTTTTT. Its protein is CAISEYQGLDEKLFF.